Described below is a single TCR beta chain sequence and its context. The data originate from a study of cytomegalovirus exposure and HLA in healthy donors. The PCR ran on 60 Vbeta and 13 Jbeta primers. Clones were read by immunoSEQ multiplex PCR, and TCRdb kept only the in-frame ones, dropping some. The repertoire holds 100,000 to 150,000 clones, with roughly four fifths as singletons. This CDR3 spans 17 amino acids. CDR1 and CDR2 (germline): MNHNS, SASEGT. The V segment lost 2 bases and the J segment 8 bases; nucleotides outside the gene matches: 13. The sequenced sample was PBMCs. This TCR came from a woman in her forties or fifties in good health and CMV-seropositive. The V and J genes are TRBV6-1 and TRBJ1-3; 9 bases line up with TRBD1. The CDR3 DNA is TGTGCCAGCAGTGAATTACTTAACAGGGGGCCCGGGCACACCATATATTTT. The encoded protein is CASSELLNRGPGHTIYF.